This section outlines one T cell receptor beta chain sequence together with its context. The sample comes from a study of blood T cell repertoires in COVID-19. Only in-frame clones appear in the TCRdb table, and some are missing; sequencing was by immunoSEQ multiplex PCR. The sample has some 170,000 clones, roughly 81% seen once. This clonotype was sampled from a woman in her thirties or forties with COVID-19, enrolled during active disease. The sequenced material came from peripheral blood.

The CDR3 bases are TGTGCCAGCAGTGAAGGAGACGGGGGGGGAGGGACTGAAGCTTTCTTT. This translates into CASSEGDGGGGTEAFF. The chain joins TRBV6-1 to TRBJ1-1; weak D call: TRBD1 (5 bases). Germline-derived CDR1 and CDR2 are MNHNS and SASEGT. Trimming pared 1 base from V and 5 bases from J, leaving 17 bases between. This CDR3 contains 16 residues.